These T cell receptor beta chains were read from a single sample in a study of blood T cells in healthy people across ages. TCRdb recomputed calls from the 5' RACE reads with MiXCR, one row per CDR3 protein. This table holds 1.4 million to 1.5 million distinct CDR3 sequences, about 40% found once. Sequenced input: blood. The receptors come from a woman in her late teens or twenties in good health. Each CDR3 is given with its conserved first and last residue. The D gene is left open where the match is weak. The size field is filled for only some rows; it gives once, few, many or a size class.

v_call	d_call	j_call	clone_size	cdr3_nt	cdr3_aa
TRBV10-3	-	TRBJ1-2	-	TGTGCCATCATTGAGGGGACCGTCCAATATGGCTACACCTTC	CAIIEGTVQYGYTF
TRBV6-5	-	TRBJ1-4	-	TGTGCCAGCAAATACGACCGTGGGGCTGCCCGGGAAAAACTGTTTTTT	CASKYDRGAAREKLFF
TRBV14	-	TRBJ2-4	-	TGTGCCAGCAGCCAAGACTTTAACACAGGTGGCATTCAGTACTTC	CASSQDFNTGGIQYF
TRBV20-1	TRBD2	TRBJ2-3	-	TGCAGTGCTAGAGATCCGGGGGGGGCCGGCACAGATACGCAGTATTTT	CSARDPGGAGTDTQYF
TRBV12-3/TRBV12-4	TRBD2	TRBJ2-3	few	TGTGCCAGCAGTTTTCCTAGCGGGGGGGCGGGCACAGATACGCAGTATTTT	CASSFPSGGAGTDTQYF
TRBV5-4	TRBD1	TRBJ1-4	-	TGTGCCAGCAGCAGTCAGGGACAGGGGTTGACTAATGAAAAACTGTTTTTT	CASSSQGQGLTNEKLFF
TRBV12-3/TRBV12-4	-	TRBJ1-4	-	TGTGCCAGCAGCCCGGGTCGGCATAATGAAAAACTGTTTTTT	CASSPGRHNEKLFF
TRBV19	TRBD1	TRBJ1-4	-	TGTGCCAGTAGCACCCAGGGGGGTAATGAAAAACTGTTTTTT	CASSTQGGNEKLFF
TRBV29-1	TRBD2	TRBJ2-4	few	TGCAGCGTTGAAGCTAGCGGGCCTAACAAAAACATTCAGTACTTC	CSVEASGPNKNIQYF
TRBV27	TRBD2	TRBJ2-6	-	TGTGCCAGTTCTGTGGGAGGGGCCAGCGTCCTGACTTTC	CASSVGGASVLTF
TRBV6-5	-	TRBJ1-2	few	TGTGCCAGCAGTTACTCAGGCAGGGTGAGGGATGGCTACACCTTC	CASSYSGRVRDGYTF
TRBV12-3/TRBV12-4	TRBD1	TRBJ1-1	-	TGTGCCAGCAGAACCACAGGGGGCTCTGAAGCTTTCTTT	CASRTTGGSEAFF
TRBV27	-	TRBJ1-6	few	TGTGCCAGCAGTTTAACGGGAGGCCCGTGGGGGTCACCCCTCCACTTT	CASSLTGGPWGSPLHF
TRBV28	TRBD2	TRBJ2-1	-	TGTGCCAGCGCCCCCGCTAGCGGGGGGGCCAATGAGCAGTTCTTC	CASAPASGGANEQFF
TRBV6-5	-	TRBJ1-6	-	TGTGCCAGCAGTTACCGCGGGGAAAACTCACCCCTCCACTTT	CASSYRGENSPLHF
TRBV28	TRBD1	TRBJ2-7	-	TGTGCCAGCTGCGAGGGGGCTCTGTACGAGCAGTACTTC	CASCEGALYEQYF
TRBV11-2	TRBD2	TRBJ2-1	-	TGTGCCAGCAGCCTCGGACTAGCGCCCGAGCAGTTCTTC	CASSLGLAPEQFF
TRBV30	-	TRBJ2-5	-	TGTGCCCGGTCGAAGAATGTTGGAGAGACCCAGTACTTC	CARSKNVGETQYF
TRBV10-2	-	TRBJ1-1	once	TGCGCCAGCAGTGACCGATCAGGTCAGGACGGTGAAGCTTTCTTT	CASSDRSGQDGEAFF
TRBV10-3	TRBD1	TRBJ2-7	-	TGTGCCATCAGCCTAGACAGGGTTAACGAGCAGTACTTC	CAISLDRVNEQYF
TRBV12-3/TRBV12-4	-	TRBJ2-5	-	TGTGCCAGCAGTTTAGGGGTGGCTGAAAACAATGAGCAGTACTTC	CASSLGVAENNEQYF
TRBV7-2	-	TRBJ1-2	once	TGTGCCAGCAGCTTAGTGGGCAGGGGAGAGTATGGCTACACCTTC	CASSLVGRGEYGYTF
TRBV20-1	-	TRBJ2-5	few	TGCAGTGCTAGACCCCGAAGTAAGCGTTCCCAAGAGACCCAGTACTTC	CSARPRSKRSQETQYF
TRBV6-5	TRBD1	TRBJ1-2	few	TGTGCCAGCACCTACAGGGCCAACGAGGGGGCCGGCTACACCTTC	CASTYRANEGAGYTF
TRBV11-2	-	TRBJ2-3	-	TGTGCCAGCACCCCGACGGTCCAGAGTACAGATACGCAGTATTTT	CASTPTVQSTDTQYF
TRBV20-1	TRBD2	TRBJ2-1	few	TGCAGTGCAACTACTAGCGGGAGTCACAATGAGCAGTTCTTC	CSATTSGSHNEQFF
TRBV28	-	TRBJ1-2	-	TGTGCCAGCAGTTTCCCCTCAGGGAATAACCATGGCTACACCTTC	CASSFPSGNNHGYTF
TRBV5-1	-	TRBJ1-6	-	TGCGCCAGCAGCTTGGTGGCAGGGTTTGATAATTCACCCCTCCACTTT	CASSLVAGFDNSPLHF
TRBV2	-	TRBJ1-3	-	TGTGCCAGCAGTGAACTGGGAAACACCATATATTTT	CASSELGNTIYF
TRBV27	TRBD1	TRBJ2-3	-	TGTGCCAGCACCCGACAGGGTTCAGATACGCAGTATTTT	CASTRQGSDTQYF
TRBV27	-	TRBJ2-7	-	TGTGCCAGCAGTGCCACGGGCCTCGAGCAGTACTTC	CASSATGLEQYF
TRBV10-2	-	TRBJ1-2	-	TGCGCCAGCAGTAGGACAAACAGCTATGGCTACACCTTC	CASSRTNSYGYTF
TRBV20-1	-	TRBJ1-4	many	TGCAGTGCTATTGAGACAGGAGGAGAAAAACTGTTTTTT	CSAIETGGEKLFF
TRBV3-1	TRBD1	TRBJ2-7	-	TGTGCCAGCAGCCAAGCTTATCGGGGACAGGGGGCTCTGGACGAGCAGTACTTC	CASSQAYRGQGALDEQYF
TRBV4-1	TRBD1	TRBJ1-2	-	TGCGCCAGCAGCCGGCCGGGACAGGCGCTTGACTATGGCTACACCTTC	CASSRPGQALDYGYTF
TRBV7-9	-	TRBJ2-7	few	TGTGCCAGCAGCTTTGAATGGGGCGATTACGAGCAGTACTTC	CASSFEWGDYEQYF
TRBV29-1	-	TRBJ2-2	few	TGCAGCGTTGCGGCAGGGACGGCCACCGGGGAGCTGTTTTTT	CSVAAGTATGELFF
TRBV28	TRBD1	TRBJ2-7	few	TGTGCCAGCAGTTCCCTCCGACAGGGACACGAGCAGTACTTC	CASSSLRQGHEQYF
TRBV6-4	-	TRBJ1-2	-	TGTGCCAGCAGTGACTTCACTAACGGGGTAAACCTCTATGGCTACACCTTC	CASSDFTNGVNLYGYTF
TRBV3-1	-	TRBJ2-7	-	TGTGCCAGCAGCCAACTACTTGCCTACGAGCAGTACTTC	CASSQLLAYEQYF
TRBV4-1	TRBD2	TRBJ2-7	-	TGCGCCAGCAGCCAAGGGGGGACTAGCGGCTACTACGAGCAGTACTTC	CASSQGGTSGYYEQYF
TRBV7-6	TRBD1	TRBJ1-5	-	TGTGCCAGCAGCCCGGGGACAGGGGCAGATCAGCCCCAGCATTTT	CASSPGTGADQPQHF
TRBV3-1	-	TRBJ1-2	many	TGTGCCAGCAGCCACCCCAACCTATATGGCTACACCTTC	CASSHPNLYGYTF
TRBV20-1	-	TRBJ2-3	few	TGCAGTGCCCGGGACGCCCTTAGGGGAGATACGCAGTATTTT	CSARDALRGDTQYF
TRBV7-9	TRBD1	TRBJ1-5	-	TGTGCCAGCAGCTTAGTAATTACAGGGGGAGGCAATCAGCCCCAGCATTTT	CASSLVITGGGNQPQHF